This TCR beta chain was found in a study of the immune and genomic landscape of osteosarcoma. Germline lookup yields CDR1 SGHNT and CDR2 YYREEE (reference sequence). Unmatched junction bases numbered 11, after V lost 4 bases and J lost 7 bases. This CDR3 spans 15 amino acids. Assay: immunoSEQ multiplex PCR; the TCRdb copy retains only in-frame clones and omits some. The data contain about 1,100 clones, 55% to 80% of them singletons. As for this clone: The target antigen is unknown.

Study findings and constraints: Immune-hot C3 tumors showed higher but still low clonality than cold C1.

Sequencing was carried out using primary tumor tissue from soft tissue. The TCR originated in a man under 40 with osteosarcoma. This rearrangement joins TRBV5-4 to TRBJ2-3; TRBD2 matches at 8 bases. In DNA form, the CDR3 reads TGTGCCAGCAGCCCGGGGGGGACCCGGGTGAATACGCAGTATTTT. Translated: CASSPGGTRVNTQYF.